This TCR beta chain was retrieved from a study of T-cell reconstitution after alpha-beta-depleted transplantation in children. The library targeted TCRbeta and was prepared with unique molecular identifiers. Using its own MiXCR run on the PCR reads, TCRdb lists one record per CDR3 protein. The table lists roughly 500,000 distinct CDR3 sequences, about 31% of them singletons, with under 3% in the top ten. Germline CDR1 SGHTA, CDR2 FQGNSA. V dropped 6 bases and J dropped 4; count of bases not matched to a gene: 5. The CDR3 spans 14 residues. This sequence was found in a human donor who donated a stem cell graft to a child with aplastic anemia. This sequence joins TRBV7-2 and TRBJ2-1; the match to TRBD2 covers 8 bases. The sequences come from PBMCs from the stem cell graft donor, collected from the stem cell graft. The DNA for the CDR3 is TGTGCCAGCAGACATAGCGGGGATTACAATGAGCAGTTCTTC. Its translation is CASRHSGDYNEQFF.